Given below is one T cell receptor (beta chain) in context. Its antigen is undetermined. The data derive from a study of post-analysis software for immune sequencing data. In the study overall: Included among the disease courses, which were recorded for the cohort, were relapsing-remitting, secondary progressive and progressive-relapsing multiple sclerosis. The study's findings and limits: Diversity measured as normalized Chao1 was significantly lower in multiple sclerosis patients than in controls. In patients, about 5 TRBV segments were more frequent than in controls, with TRBV5-6, TRBV5-1 and TRBV20-1 among them. Strong co-clustering by F measure linked samples that shared a preparation batch.

In germline, CDR1 is MDHEN, CDR2 SYDVKM. V was clipped by 8 bases and J by 3 bases; unmatched bases: 6. The CDR3 sequence is 14 residues long. cDNA libraries of TCR beta carried unique molecular identifiers. Input amounts of roughly 0.85 to 10 million T cells were used. These gave approximately 500,000 cDNA molecules, so each molecule approximated one T cell. TCRdb itself ran the PCR reads through MiXCR, one entry per CDR3 protein. The sample lists hundreds of thousands of distinct CDR3 sequences, 30% occurring once. This TCR derives from a girl aged 5 to 17 with multiple sclerosis. The chain is built from TRBV28 and TRBJ2-1, with 8 bases lining up with TRBD2. Sequenced: blood. The CDR3 spells CASQLADNYNEQFF. The CDR3 DNA sequence: TGTGCCAGCCAACTAGCGGACAACTACAATGAGCAGTTCTTC.